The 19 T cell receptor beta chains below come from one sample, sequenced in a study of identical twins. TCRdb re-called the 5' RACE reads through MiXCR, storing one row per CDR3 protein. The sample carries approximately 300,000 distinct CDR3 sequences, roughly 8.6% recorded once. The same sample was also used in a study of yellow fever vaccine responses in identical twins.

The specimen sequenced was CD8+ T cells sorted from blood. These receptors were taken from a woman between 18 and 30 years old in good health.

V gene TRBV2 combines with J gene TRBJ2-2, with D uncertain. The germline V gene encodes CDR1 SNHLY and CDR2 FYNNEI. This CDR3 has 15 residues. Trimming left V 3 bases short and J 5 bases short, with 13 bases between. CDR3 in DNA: TGTGCCAGCAGTGAGAGGTTTGGATGGACCGGGGAGCTGTTTTTT. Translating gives CASSERFGWTGELFF.

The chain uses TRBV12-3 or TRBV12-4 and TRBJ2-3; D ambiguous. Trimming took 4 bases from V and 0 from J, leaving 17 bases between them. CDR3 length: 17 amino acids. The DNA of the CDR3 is TGTGCCAGCAGTTCCTCTGTCGGCCTATTTAGCACAGATACGCAGTATTTT. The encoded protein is CASSSSVGLFSTDTQYF.

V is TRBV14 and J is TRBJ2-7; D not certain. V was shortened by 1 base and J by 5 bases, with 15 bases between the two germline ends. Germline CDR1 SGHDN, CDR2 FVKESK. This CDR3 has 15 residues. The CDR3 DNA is TGTGCCAGCAGCCAAGTAGGCAGGCTAACAGACGAGCAGTACTTC. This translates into CASSQVGRLTDEQYF.

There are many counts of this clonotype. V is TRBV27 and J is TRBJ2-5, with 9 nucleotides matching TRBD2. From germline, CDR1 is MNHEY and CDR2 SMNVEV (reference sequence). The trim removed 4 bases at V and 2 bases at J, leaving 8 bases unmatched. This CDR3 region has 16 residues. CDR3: CASSSLAGVKQETQYF. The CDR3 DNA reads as TGTGCCAGCAGTTCTTTAGCGGGGGTGAAACAAGAGACCCAGTACTTC.

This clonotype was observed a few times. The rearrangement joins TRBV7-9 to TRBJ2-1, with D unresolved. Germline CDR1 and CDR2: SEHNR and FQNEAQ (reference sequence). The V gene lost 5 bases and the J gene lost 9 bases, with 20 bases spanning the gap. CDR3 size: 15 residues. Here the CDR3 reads CASSRTEESRGEQFF. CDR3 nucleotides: TGTGCCAGCAGCCGGACCGAAGAGTCTAGAGGTGAGCAGTTCTTC.

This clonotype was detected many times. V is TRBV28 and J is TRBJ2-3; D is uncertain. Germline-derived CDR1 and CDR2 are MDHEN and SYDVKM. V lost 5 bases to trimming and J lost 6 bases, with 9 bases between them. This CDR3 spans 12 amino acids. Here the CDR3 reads CASSPIGDTQYF. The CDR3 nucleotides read TGTGCCAGCAGTCCGATAGGTGATACGCAGTATTTT.

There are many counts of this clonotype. CDR3 loop: CASSPLTAEKLFF. The CDR3 bases are TGTGCCAGCAGCCCCCTAACAGCGGAAAAACTGTTTTTT. This chain links TRBV4-2 with TRBJ1-4; D is uncertain. With 4 bases removed from V and 8 bases from J, the gap between germline ends came to 11 bases. The CDR3 runs 13 residues. In germline, CDR1 is LGHNA, CDR2 YNFKEQ.

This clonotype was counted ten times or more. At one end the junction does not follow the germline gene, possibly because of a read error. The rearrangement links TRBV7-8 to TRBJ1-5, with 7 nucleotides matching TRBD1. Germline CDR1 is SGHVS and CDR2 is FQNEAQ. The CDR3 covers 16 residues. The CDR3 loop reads CASSLGGRRSNQPQHF. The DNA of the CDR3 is TGTGCCAGCAGTTTAGGGGGCAGGAGGAGCAATCAGCCCCAGCATTTT. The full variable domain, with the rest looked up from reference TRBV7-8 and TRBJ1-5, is GAGVSQSPRYKVAKRGQDVALRCDPISGHVSLFWYQQALGQGPEFLTYFQNEAQLDKSGLPSDRFFAERPEGSVSTLKIQRTQQEDSAVYLCASSLGGRRSNQPQHFGDGTRLSIL.

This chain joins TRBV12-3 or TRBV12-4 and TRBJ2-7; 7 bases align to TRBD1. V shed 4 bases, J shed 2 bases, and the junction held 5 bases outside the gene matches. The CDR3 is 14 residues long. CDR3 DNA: TGTGCCAGCAGTTCAGGACAGGATCCCTACGAGCAGTACTTC. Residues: CASSSGQDPYEQYF.

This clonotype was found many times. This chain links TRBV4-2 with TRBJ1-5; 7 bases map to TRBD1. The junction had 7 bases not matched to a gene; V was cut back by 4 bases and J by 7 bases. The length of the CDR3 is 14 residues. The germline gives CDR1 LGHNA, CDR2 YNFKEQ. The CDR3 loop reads CASSLHRGGQPQHF. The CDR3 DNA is TGTGCCAGCAGCCTTCACAGGGGAGGGCAGCCCCAGCATTTT.

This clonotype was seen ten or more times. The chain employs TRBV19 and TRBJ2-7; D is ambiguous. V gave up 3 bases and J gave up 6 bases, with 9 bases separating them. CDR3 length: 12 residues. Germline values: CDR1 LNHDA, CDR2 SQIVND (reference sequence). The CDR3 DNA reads TGTGCCAGTAGTATTGGTAGCAGCGAGCAGTACTTC. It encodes CASSIGSSEQYF.

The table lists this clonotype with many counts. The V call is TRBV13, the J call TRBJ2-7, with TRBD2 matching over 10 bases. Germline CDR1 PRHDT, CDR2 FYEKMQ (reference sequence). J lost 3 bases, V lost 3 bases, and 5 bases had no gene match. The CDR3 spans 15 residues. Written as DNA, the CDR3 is TGTGCCAGCAGCTTCATTAGCGGGGGGTTCTACGAGCAGTACTTC. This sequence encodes CASSFISGGFYEQYF.

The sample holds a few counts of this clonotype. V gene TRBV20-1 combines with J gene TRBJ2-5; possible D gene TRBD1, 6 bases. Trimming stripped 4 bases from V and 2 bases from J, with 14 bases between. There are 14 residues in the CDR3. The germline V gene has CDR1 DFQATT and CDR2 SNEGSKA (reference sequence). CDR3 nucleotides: TGCAGTGCTACGCCTCCGACAGGACAAGAGACCCAGTACTTC. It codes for CSATPPTGQETQYF.

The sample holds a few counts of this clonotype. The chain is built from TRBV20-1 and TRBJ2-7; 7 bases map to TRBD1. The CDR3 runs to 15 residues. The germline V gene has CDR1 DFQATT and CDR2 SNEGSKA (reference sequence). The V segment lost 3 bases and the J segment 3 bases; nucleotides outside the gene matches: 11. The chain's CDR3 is CSASPGGYILYEQYF. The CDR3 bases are TGCAGTGCTAGTCCAGGGGGATACATTCTCTACGAGCAGTACTTC.

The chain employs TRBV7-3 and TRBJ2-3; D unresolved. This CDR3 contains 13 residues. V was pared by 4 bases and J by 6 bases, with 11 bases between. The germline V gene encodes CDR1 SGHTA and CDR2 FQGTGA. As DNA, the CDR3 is TGTGCCAGCAGCTCCGACCGTTGGGATACGCAGTATTTT. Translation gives CASSSDRWDTQYF.

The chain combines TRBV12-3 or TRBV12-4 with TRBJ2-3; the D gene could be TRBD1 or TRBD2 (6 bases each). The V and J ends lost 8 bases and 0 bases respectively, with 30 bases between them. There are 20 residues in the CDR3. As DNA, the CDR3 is TGTGCCAGCGCGAACCTCGGGCGAGAATCGGGGGCAGAAAGCACAGATACGCAGTATTTT. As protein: CASANLGRESGAESTDTQYF.

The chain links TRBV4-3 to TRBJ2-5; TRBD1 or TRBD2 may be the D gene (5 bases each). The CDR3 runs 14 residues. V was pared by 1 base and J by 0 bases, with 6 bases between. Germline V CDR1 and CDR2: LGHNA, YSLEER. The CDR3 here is CASSQGGYQETQYF. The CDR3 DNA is TGCGCCAGCAGCCAAGGGGGGTACCAAGAGACCCAGTACTTC.

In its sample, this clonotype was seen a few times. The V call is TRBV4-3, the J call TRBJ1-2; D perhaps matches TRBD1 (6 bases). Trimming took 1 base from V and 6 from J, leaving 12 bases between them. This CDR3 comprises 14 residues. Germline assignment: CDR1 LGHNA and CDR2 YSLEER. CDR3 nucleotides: TGCGCCAGCAGCCAAGTCCAGGGGTCTAATGGCTACACCTTC. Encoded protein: CASSQVQGSNGYTF.

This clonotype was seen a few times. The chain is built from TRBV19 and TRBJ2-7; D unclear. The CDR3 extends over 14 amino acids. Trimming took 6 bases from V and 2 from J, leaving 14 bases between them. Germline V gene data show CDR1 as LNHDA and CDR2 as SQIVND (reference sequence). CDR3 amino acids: CASSLDGITYEQYF. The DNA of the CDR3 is TGTGCCAGTAGCCTGGACGGAATTACCTACGAGCAGTACTTC. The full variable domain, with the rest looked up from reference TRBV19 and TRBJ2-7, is DGGITQSPKYLFRKEGQNVTLSCEQNLNHDAMYWYRQDPGQGLRLIYYSQIVNDFQKGDIAEGYSVSREKKESFPLTVTSAQKNPTAFYLCASSLDGITYEQYFGPGTRLTVT.